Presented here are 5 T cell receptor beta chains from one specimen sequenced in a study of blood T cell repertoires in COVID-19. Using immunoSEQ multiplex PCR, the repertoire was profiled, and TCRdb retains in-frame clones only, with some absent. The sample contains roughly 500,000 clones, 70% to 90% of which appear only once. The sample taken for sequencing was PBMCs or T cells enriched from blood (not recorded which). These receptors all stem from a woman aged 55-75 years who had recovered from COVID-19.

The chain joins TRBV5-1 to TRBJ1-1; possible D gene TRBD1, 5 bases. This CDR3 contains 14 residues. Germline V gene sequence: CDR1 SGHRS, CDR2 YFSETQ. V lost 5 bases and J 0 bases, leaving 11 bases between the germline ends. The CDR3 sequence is CASSASGMNTEAFF. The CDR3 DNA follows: TGCGCCAGCAGTGCATCAGGGATGAACACTGAAGCTTTCTTT.

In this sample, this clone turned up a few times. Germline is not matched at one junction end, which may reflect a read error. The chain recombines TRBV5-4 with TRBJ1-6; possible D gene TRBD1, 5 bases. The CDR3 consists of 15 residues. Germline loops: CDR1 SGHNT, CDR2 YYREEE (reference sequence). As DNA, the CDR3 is TGTGCCAGCCGCTTCGGGGGGGCCTATAATTCACCCCTCCACTTT. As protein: CASRFGGAYNSPLHF.

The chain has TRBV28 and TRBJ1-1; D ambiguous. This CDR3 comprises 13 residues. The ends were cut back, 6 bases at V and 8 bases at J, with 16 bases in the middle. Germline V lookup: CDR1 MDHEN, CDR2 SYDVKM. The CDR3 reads CASSGLRRPEAFF. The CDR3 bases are TGTGCCAGCAGCGGACTAAGAAGACCAGAAGCTTTCTTT. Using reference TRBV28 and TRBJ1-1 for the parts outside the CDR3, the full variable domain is DVKVTQSSRYLVKRTGEKVFLECVQDMDHENMFWYRQDPGLGLRLIYFSYDVKMKEKGDIPEGYSVSREKKERFSLILESASTNQTSMYLCASSGLRRPEAFFGQGTRLTVV.

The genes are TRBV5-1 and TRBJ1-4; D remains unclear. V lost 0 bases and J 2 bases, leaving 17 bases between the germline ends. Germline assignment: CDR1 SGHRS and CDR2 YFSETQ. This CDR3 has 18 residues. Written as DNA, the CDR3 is TGCGCCAGCAGCTTGGGCGATCCAGGTAGAGGGACTAATGAAAAACTGTTTTTT. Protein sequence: CASSLGDPGRGTNEKLFF.

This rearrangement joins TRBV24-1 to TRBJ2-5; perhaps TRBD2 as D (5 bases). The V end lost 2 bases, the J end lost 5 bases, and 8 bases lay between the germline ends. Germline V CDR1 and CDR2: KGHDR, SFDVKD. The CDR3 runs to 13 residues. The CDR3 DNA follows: TGTGCCACCAGTGATTCCCCGGGGGAGACCCAGTACTTC. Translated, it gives CATSDSPGETQYF.